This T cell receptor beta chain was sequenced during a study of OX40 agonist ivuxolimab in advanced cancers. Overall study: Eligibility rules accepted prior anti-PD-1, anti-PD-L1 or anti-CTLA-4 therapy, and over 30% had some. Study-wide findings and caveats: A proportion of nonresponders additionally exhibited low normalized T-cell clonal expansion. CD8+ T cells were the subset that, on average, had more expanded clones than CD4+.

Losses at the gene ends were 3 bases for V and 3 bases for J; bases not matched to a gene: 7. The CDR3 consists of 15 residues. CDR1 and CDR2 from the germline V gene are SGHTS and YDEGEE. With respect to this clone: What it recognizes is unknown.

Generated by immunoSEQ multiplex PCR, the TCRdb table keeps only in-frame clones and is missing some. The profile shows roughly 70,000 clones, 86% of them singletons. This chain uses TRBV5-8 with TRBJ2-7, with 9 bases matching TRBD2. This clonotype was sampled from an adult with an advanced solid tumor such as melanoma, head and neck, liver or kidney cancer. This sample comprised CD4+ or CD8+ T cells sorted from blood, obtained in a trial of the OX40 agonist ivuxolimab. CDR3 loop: CASSWNSGSLYEQYF. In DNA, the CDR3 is TGTGCCAGCAGCTGGAATAGCGGGAGCCTCTACGAGCAGTACTTC.